Presented here are 11 T cell receptor beta chains from one specimen sequenced in a study of response to subunit inactivated influenza vaccine. TCRdb called the RT-PCR reads again in MiXCR, with one record for every CDR3 protein. The data contain approximately 730,000 distinct CDR3 sequences, around 14% of them singletons. The source material was PBMCs from blood, sampled roughly 15 days before vaccination. The receptors stem from a man in his fifties who received an inactivated influenza vaccine.

This rearrangement joins TRBV20-1 to TRBJ2-5; 16 bases are shared with TRBD2. CDR1 is DFQATT and CDR2 is SNEGSKA in the germline V gene (reference sequence). V gave up 6 bases and J gave up 4 bases; unmatched junction bases: 11. The CDR3 loop spans 17 amino acids. The CDR3 nucleotides are TGCAGTGCCACTCCGGGACTAGCGGGAGGGTATGGAGAGACCCAGTACTTC. Residues: CSATPGLAGGYGETQYF.

This rearrangement joins TRBV18 to TRBJ2-7; TRBD1 might be the D (6 bases). In germline, CDR1 is KGHSH, CDR2 LQKENI. This CDR3 region has 13 residues. With 4 bases removed from V and 5 bases from J, the gap between germline ends came to 12 bases. CDR3 protein: CASSQTQGNEQYF. The CDR3, as DNA: TGTGCCAGCTCACAGACCCAGGGGAACGAGCAGTACTTC.

V is TRBV28 and J is TRBJ2-6; the D gene could be TRBD1 or TRBD2 (5 bases each). V lost 5 bases to trimming and J lost 0 bases, with 14 bases between them. Germline values: CDR1 MDHEN, CDR2 SYDVKM. This CDR3 is 17 amino acids long. The CDR3 spells CASSTGQHYSGANVLTF. The CDR3 nucleotides read TGTGCCAGCAGTACGGGGCAACATTACTCTGGGGCCAACGTCCTGACTTTC.

The sample holds a few counts of this clonotype. This CDR3 is CASIPLGGSGNTIYF. The CDR3 DNA follows: TGTGCCAGCATCCCTTTGGGGGGATCAGGAAACACCATATATTTT. This chain joins TRBV6-1 and TRBJ1-3, with D perhaps matching TRBD1 (5 bases). This CDR3 spans 15 amino acids. V lost 7 bases to trimming and J lost 4 bases, with 17 bases between them. Looked up from germline, CDR1 is MNHNS and CDR2 is SASEGT.

This clonotype has more than one count but fewer than ten. J is TRBJ1-6 and V is TRBV5-1, with D possibly being TRBD1 (5 bases). The germline gives CDR1 SGHRS, CDR2 YFSETQ. The CDR3 has 15 amino acids. Trimming stripped 3 bases from V and 6 bases from J, with 13 bases between. CDR3 amino acids: CASSWRGRTNSPLHF. CDR3 in DNA: TGCGCCAGCAGCTGGAGGGGACGTACTAATTCACCCCTCCACTTT. Full variable domain (missing parts from reference TRBV5-1 and TRBJ1-6): KAGVTQTPRYLIKTRGQQVTLSCSPISGHRSVSWYQQTPGQGLQFLFEYFSETQRNKGNFPGRFSGRQFSNSRSEMNVSTLELGDSALYLCASSWRGRTNSPLHFGNGTRLTVT.

The V and J genes are TRBV15 and TRBJ2-7, with a weak D call TRBD1 (5 bases). CDR1 is LNHNV, CDR2 YYDKDF, per germline (reference sequence). CDR3 length: 14 amino acids. V was trimmed by 0 bases and J by 1 base, leaving 7 bases between them. This chain's CDR3 is CATSRDQGSYEQYF. The CDR3, as DNA: TGTGCCACCAGCAGAGATCAGGGTTCCTACGAGCAGTACTTC.

This clonotype was counted only a few times. V is TRBV19 and J is TRBJ1-1; tentatively, D is TRBD1 (6 bases). Germline CDR1 LNHDA, CDR2 SQIVND (reference sequence). This CDR3 is built from 13 residues. V was pared by 10 bases and J by 2 bases, with 14 bases between. The CDR3 reads CAISTGVNTEAFF. DNA of the CDR3: TGTGCCATCTCGACAGGAGTCAACACTGAAGCTTTCTTT.

This chain uses TRBV15 with TRBJ2-1, with 8 bases that match TRBD1. The CDR3 is 16 amino acids. The germline CDR1 and CDR2 sequences are LNHNV and YYDKDF (reference sequence). With V trimmed by 1 base and J by 5 bases, 7 bases remained unmatched. This CDR3 reads CATSRARQGADNEQFF. CDR3 in DNA: TGTGCCACCAGCAGAGCTCGGCAGGGGGCTGACAATGAGCAGTTCTTC.

The CDR3 region is CASSQDPSVGSPLHF. Written as DNA, the CDR3 is TGCGCCAGCAGCCAAGATCCCTCCGTTGGTTCACCCCTCCACTTT. The rearrangement uses TRBV4-3 and TRBJ1-6, with D uncertain. Trimming left V 0 bases short and J 9 bases short, with 12 bases between. The CDR3 has 15 residues. Germline CDR1 LGHNA, CDR2 YSLEER.

The chain is built from TRBV6-1 and TRBJ1-5, with D unclear. Trimming removed 4 bases from V and 6 bases from J, with 10 bases in between. The CDR3 has 13 residues. Germline CDR1 and CDR2: MNHNS and SASEGT. CDR3 bases: TGTGCCAGCAGTGGCGGGTTAATTCAGCCCCAGCATTTT. Encoded protein: CASSGGLIQPQHF.

A few counts support this clonotype. The J gene is TRBJ2-2, the V gene TRBV4-3, with TRBD1 as a possible D gene (5 bases). Trimming took 9 bases from V and 2 from J, leaving 10 bases between them. The CDR3 covers 13 residues. Looked up from germline, CDR1 is LGHNA and CDR2 is YSLEER. The CDR3, as DNA: TGCGCCAGTAAGGGGCATAACACCGGGGAGCTGTTTTTT. Translating gives CASKGHNTGELFF.